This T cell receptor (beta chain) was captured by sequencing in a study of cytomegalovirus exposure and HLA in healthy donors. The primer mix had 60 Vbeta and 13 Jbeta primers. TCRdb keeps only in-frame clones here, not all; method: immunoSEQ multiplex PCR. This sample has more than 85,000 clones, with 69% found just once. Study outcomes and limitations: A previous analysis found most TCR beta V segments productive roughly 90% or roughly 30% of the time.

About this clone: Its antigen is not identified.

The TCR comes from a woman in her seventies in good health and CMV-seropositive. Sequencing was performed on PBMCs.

The CDR3 DNA is TGTGCCAGCAGCTTTAGGACAGGGGGCGAGTATGGCTACACCTTC. As protein: CASSFRTGGEYGYTF. The rearrangement uses TRBV13 and TRBJ1-2; 11 nucleotides agree with TRBD1. The CDR3 has 15 residues. Germline loops: CDR1 PRHDT, CDR2 FYEKMQ (reference sequence). Trimming took 3 bases from V and 5 from J; bases not matched to a gene: 5.